This T cell receptor beta chain was captured by sequencing in a study of T cell repertoires in cytomegalovirus infection. Turning to the study itself: Carrying CMV and the relevant HLA type showed in public TCR beta signatures. Whole-study findings and limits: It was HLA-C-restricted CMV-specific TCR beta clonotypes that dominated the response ex vivo.

One entry per CDR3 protein, called by TCRdb with MiXCR from the reads. The sample shows roughly 990,000 distinct CDR3 sequences, approximately 30% of them seen only once. The CDR3 has 15 amino acids. The V gene's germline CDR1 is SGHTA and CDR2 FQGNSA. Trimming shortened V by 1 base and J by 4 bases, and 13 bases separated the two germline ends. As regards this clonotype: Its antigen remains unknown. One base away lies a much larger clone, so this may be a sequencing read error.

This clonotype was obtained from a human donor in good health (CMV status not recorded). Some clones in this sample may be carry-over from other donors' samples. Sequenced here: cultured CD8+ T cells from PBMCs, sampled from culture after CMV antigen stimulation. The chain couples TRBV7-2 to TRBJ2-5, with D possibly called TRBD1 or TRBD2 (5 bases each). CDR3 in amino acids: CASSLETVGVETQYF. CDR3 coding DNA: TGTGCCAGCAGCTTAGAAACAGTGGGGGTAGAGACCCAGTACTTC.